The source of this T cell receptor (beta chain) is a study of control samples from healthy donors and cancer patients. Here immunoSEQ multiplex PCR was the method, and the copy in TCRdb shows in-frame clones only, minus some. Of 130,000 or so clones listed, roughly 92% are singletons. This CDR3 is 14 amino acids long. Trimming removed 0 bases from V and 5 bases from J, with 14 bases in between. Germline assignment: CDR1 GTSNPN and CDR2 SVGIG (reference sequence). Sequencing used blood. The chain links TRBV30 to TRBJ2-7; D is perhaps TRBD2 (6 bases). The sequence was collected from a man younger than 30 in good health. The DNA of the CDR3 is TGTGCCTGGAGTGTAGGAGGGGAGGTTAACGAGCAGTACTTC. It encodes CAWSVGGEVNEQYF.